The 21 T cell receptor beta chains below were found in one sample sequenced in a study of blood T cells in healthy people across ages (dated by TCRdb to between 2014 and 2017). Library preparation employed 5' RACE. The instrument given in TCRdb is Illumina HiSeq 2500. A second PCR of roughly 7 to 11 cycles was performed with a sample-barcoded 5' primer and a J-beta primer mix. TCRdb reran the public reads through fastp at Q25 and MiXCR, keeping productive beta chains. CDR3 protein sequences are deduplicated, and each keeps its most common genes and DNA. This sample lists about 570,000 distinct CDR3 sequences; approximately 27% were detected once. The ten largest clones add up to about a fifth of the sample. The sequenced sample was blood. The receptor source for this set is a woman aged 70 to 79 in good health.

The chain couples TRBV15 to TRBJ2-3, with D possibly TRBD2 on 5 matching bases. V lost 0 bases, J lost 0 bases, and 13 bases lay in between. The length of the CDR3 is 17 residues. The V gene's germline CDR1 is LNHNV and CDR2 YYDKDF (reference sequence). In DNA form, the CDR3 reads TGTGCCACCAGCAGAGATCTAGCCGGTGCTAGCACAGATACGCAGTATTTT. Translated: CATSRDLAGASTDTQYF.

This clonotype was seen just once. The V gene is TRBV18, the J gene TRBJ1-2; 9 bases are shared with TRBD1. CDR1 and CDR2 from the germline V gene are KGHSH and LQKENI. Germline trimming cut 10 bases from V and 0 bases from J; bases unmatched to any gene: 6. CDR3 length: 14 residues. The CDR3 protein is CAMGTGTSNYGYTF. In DNA form, the CDR3 reads TGTGCCATGGGGACAGGGACTTCTAACTATGGCTACACCTTC.

There are many counts of this clonotype. V usage is TRBV6-5 and J usage is TRBJ2-2, with TRBD2 as a possible D gene (6 bases). Germline values: CDR1 MNHEY, CDR2 SVGAGI. CDR3 size: 14 residues. V dropped 8 bases and J dropped 3 bases, with 13 bases sitting between them. CDR3 protein: CASGGTGYTGELFF. In DNA form, the CDR3 reads TGTGCCAGCGGGGGGACTGGATACACCGGGGAGCTGTTTTTT.

The rearrangement links TRBV7-9 to TRBJ2-1, with 7 bases aligning to TRBD2. Unmatched junction bases numbered 13, after V lost 5 bases and J lost 9 bases. The CDR3 contains 15 residues. Germline-derived CDR1 and CDR2 are SEHNR and FQNEAQ (reference sequence). CDR3 region: CASSITGGGAIEQFF. The DNA of the CDR3 is TGTGCCAGCAGCATTACGGGAGGTGGGGCAATTGAGCAGTTCTTC.

The gene calls are TRBV20-1 and TRBJ1-2; no firm D call. The CDR3 contains 10 residues. Germline CDR1 is DFQATT and CDR2 is SNEGSKA (reference sequence). The V gene lost 1 base and the J gene lost 7 bases, with 4 bases spanning the gap. The CDR3 loop is CSARAVGYTF. CDR3 bases: TGCAGTGCTAGAGCGGTTGGCTACACCTTC.

V and J are TRBV10-3 and TRBJ2-5, with TRBD1 matching over 11 bases. The junction had 13 bases not matched to a gene; V was cut back by 3 bases and J by 13 bases. Germline assignment: CDR1 ENHRY and CDR2 SYGVKD. The CDR3 runs 15 residues. The CDR3 is CAISESGTGGEQAYF. Here the CDR3 DNA reads TGTGCCATCAGTGAATCCGGGACAGGGGGAGAGCAGGCGTACTTC.

This sequence joins TRBV9 and TRBJ1-3, with 7 bases fitting TRBD1. CDR3 length: 15 amino acids. V dropped 3 bases and J dropped 4; count of bases not matched to a gene: 7. Germline V gene data show CDR1 as SGDLS and CDR2 as YYNGEE. CDR3 residues: CASSADRVKGNTIYF. In DNA form, the CDR3 reads TGTGCCAGCAGCGCAGACAGGGTCAAGGGAAACACCATATATTTT.

This clonotype appeared a few times. The rearrangement uses TRBV7-6 and TRBJ2-1; D call uncertain. The germline CDR1 and CDR2 sequences are SGHVS and FNYEAQ. V was trimmed by 6 bases and J by 6 bases, leaving 9 bases between them. This CDR3 contains 12 residues. In nucleotides, the CDR3 is TGTGCCAGCAGATCCCGACCCAATGAGCAGTTCTTC. This sequence encodes CASRSRPNEQFF.

The chain carries TRBV9 and TRBJ2-1; a weak D match, TRBD1 (5 bases). The CDR3 is 15 residues long. The germline gives CDR1 SGDLS, CDR2 YYNGEE. Trimming cost V 0 bases and J 4 bases, with 11 bases left between them. CDR3 sequence reads: CASSVAGAAYNEQFF. The CDR3 nucleotides are TGTGCCAGCAGCGTAGCTGGGGCGGCTTACAATGAGCAGTTCTTC.

This clonotype turned up a few times. The rearrangement uses TRBV29-1 and TRBJ2-5; D is perhaps TRBD1 (6 bases). The J call may be wrong; the DNA end is better matched by TRBJ2-1. CDR3 length equals 13 residues. Germline loops: CDR1 SQVTM, CDR2 ANQGSEA. CDR3 nucleotides: TGCAGCGTTGGGTTAGGGGGATACAATGAGCAGTTCTTC. It is translated as CSVGLGGYNEQFF.

This clonotype came up a few times. CDR3 DNA sequence: TGCAGTGCCCCGAGCAGACAGGGTTCCTACGAGCAGTACTTC. Protein sequence: CSAPSRQGSYEQYF. V is TRBV20-1 and J is TRBJ2-1, with TRBD1 identical over 7 bases. The J call is uncertain, as TRBJ2-7 better fits the DNA end. Germline V lookup: CDR1 DFQATT, CDR2 SNEGSKA (reference sequence). This CDR3 is built from 14 residues.

A remark on this clonotype: The junction departs from germline at one end; a sequencing error may be responsible. The rearrangement uses TRBV20-1 and TRBJ1-4, with D tentatively TRBD1 (5 bases). CDR3 length: 12 amino acids. Germline V gives CDR1 DFQATT, CDR2 SNEGSKA (reference sequence). The CDR3 here is CSARATDERLFF. CDR3 bases: TGCAGTGCTAGAGCGACAGATGAAAGACTGTTTTTT.

The chain uses TRBV24-1 and TRBJ2-3, with 7 bases aligning to TRBD2. Germline assignment: CDR1 KGHDR and CDR2 SFDVKD. V shed 3 bases and J 8 bases; nucleotides not matched to a gene: 10. CDR3 length equals 15 residues. CDR3 coding DNA: TGTGCCACCAGTGATCCTAGCGGCCCCCTAGGTACGCAGTATTTT. Its protein is CATSDPSGPLGTQYF.

This rearrangement joins TRBV3-1 to TRBJ2-5, with D hard to call. The J call may be mistaken, given a closer DNA end match to TRBJ2-1. Looked up from germline, CDR1 is LGHDT and CDR2 is YNNKEL (reference sequence). The CDR3 is 14 residues long. CDR3 region: CASSPLTIVDEQFF. CDR3 DNA sequence: TGTGCCAGCAGTCCATTAACGATTGTCGATGAGCAGTTCTTC.

This chain uses TRBV12-3 or TRBV12-4 with TRBJ1-4, with D tentatively TRBD1 (5 bases). V was cut by 4 bases and J by 11 bases, with 17 bases left in between. The length of the CDR3 is 14 residues. Written as DNA, the CDR3 is TGTGCCAGCAGTTACCGGGGCCCGTATGGGAAACTGTTTTTT. This codes for CASSYRGPYGKLFF.

A few counts support this clonotype. This rearrangement joins TRBV20-1 to TRBJ1-1; D gene uncertain. Germline V gene lookup returns CDR1 DFQATT and CDR2 SNEGSKA (reference sequence). Deletions cut 0 bases from V and 6 bases from J, with 14 bases between. The CDR3 extends over 14 amino acids. The CDR3 sequence is CSAREPREVAEAFF. The CDR3 DNA reads TGCAGTGCTAGAGAACCTCGTGAGGTCGCTGAAGCTTTCTTT.

Only a few counts were recorded for this clonotype. The chain uses TRBV5-1 and TRBJ1-3; a weak D match, TRBD1 (5 bases). Germline lookup yields CDR1 SGHRS and CDR2 YFSETQ. This CDR3 contains 14 residues. Trimming took 4 bases from V and 4 from J, leaving 12 bases between them. Here the CDR3 reads CASSIGTGGNTIYF. The CDR3 DNA reads as TGCGCCAGCAGCATCGGGACCGGGGGAAACACCATATATTTT.

CDR3 residues: CASRVSGAPSYEQYF. DNA for the CDR3: TGTGCCAGCAGGGTCAGCGGGGCCCCCTCCTACGAGCAGTACTTC. The chain is built from TRBV12-3 or TRBV12-4 and TRBJ2-7, with 7 bases identical to TRBD2. This CDR3 is built from 15 residues. V shed 6 bases and J 0 bases; nucleotides not matched to a gene: 8.

The CDR3 nucleotides are TGTGCCAGCAGTTCCCGGACTGCTACTAATGAAAAACTGTTTTTT. The encoded protein is CASSSRTATNEKLFF. The V gene is TRBV6-5, the J gene TRBJ1-4; D uncertain. Trimming pared 4 bases from V and 2 bases from J, leaving 11 bases between. Germline CDR1 reads MNHEY; CDR2 reads SVGAGI. The CDR3 sequence is 15 residues long.

The V and J genes are TRBV9 and TRBJ1-5, with D maybe TRBD1 (5 bases). V lost 3 bases, J lost 7 bases, and 11 bases lay in between. Looked up from germline, CDR1 is SGDLS and CDR2 is YYNGEE. This CDR3 comprises 13 residues. This chain's CDR3 is CASSGQGSQPQHF. The CDR3, as DNA: TGTGCCAGCAGCGGTCAGGGTTCCCAGCCCCAGCATTTT.

The rearrangement links TRBV29-1 to TRBJ2-3, with TRBD2 as a possible D gene (6 bases). The CDR3 has 13 residues. The germline V gene encodes CDR1 SQVTM and CDR2 ANQGSEA. The V end was cut by 3 bases, the J end by 3 bases, with 10 bases between. The DNA for the CDR3 is TGCAGCGTTGAGGAGGGCCCAACAGATACGCAGTATTTT. This sequence encodes CSVEEGPTDTQYF.